One TCR beta chain is described in this entry. The data belong to a study of control samples from healthy donors and cancer patients. Trimming stripped 1 base from V and 6 bases from J, with 13 bases between. The V gene's germline CDR1 is MGHRA and CDR2 YSYEKL. This CDR3 region has 14 residues. The protocol was immunoSEQ multiplex PCR, while the TCRdb copy is restricted to in-frame clones and leaves out a portion. Here the sample spans about 220,000 clones, roughly 94% being singletons. The chain is built from TRBV4-1 and TRBJ2-7; possibly TRBD1 for D (5 bases). What was sequenced was blood. The clonotype was recovered from a man between 45 and 60 years old in good health. CDR3 sequence: CASSQVPGPSEQYF. Written as DNA, the CDR3 is TGCGCCAGCAGCCAAGTACCAGGGCCATCCGAGCAGTACTTC.